This T cell receptor (beta chain) was sequenced for a study of T cell responses to AZD1222 COVID-19 vaccine (dated by TCRdb to about 2021). Looking at the study overall: AZD1222 recipients given second doses at about 4 weeks or at about 12 weeks were pooled, since spike-specific TCR depth and breadth were not found to differ between the two schedules. A total of 230 to 250 trial participants underwent TCR sequencing, of whom under 220 had received two doses of AZD1222 and approximately 26 had received two doses of the MenACWY control vaccine. Trial participants were enrolled by age into subgroups of 18-55, 56-69 and 70-plus years, and 148, 28 and 57 TCR-sequenced participants, respectively, were included in these subgroups.

The full study reports these points: Participants were mostly white British and included more females than males, and it was suggested by the authors that clonal diversity may have been underestimated. Conclusions about previously exposed vaccinees were limited because only six or seven AZD1222 recipients were SARS-CoV-2 seropositive at baseline. In the small 56-69-year group, the increase in depth fell short of significance, most likely because of low power. The vaccine-associated CD4 TCRs covered the entire spike protein, and the dominant responses fell in regions 160-218 and 743-854. No day 14 peak-response samples were available, so repertoires were characterized only after the peak T cell response. After two AZD1222 doses, spike-specific TCR breadth and depth were significantly higher than at day 0 and than in MenACWY recipients. Epitopes outside the regions mutated in the B.1.351 and B.1.1.7 variants were reportedly recognized by nearly half of the unique spike-specific TCRs.

V and J are trimmed by 7 bases and 5 bases, and the gene matches miss 6 bases of the junction. The CDR3 covers 13 residues, taking in both the cysteine and the phenylalanine. Only the CDR3 DNA is retained, 39 bases long and in frame from the first base. Based on the germline V gene (reference sequence), the CDR1 and CDR2 sequences are SGHNT and YYREEE. The CDR3 regions of human TCRbeta chains were subjected to immunosequencing. The source study handled its data this way. Repertoire TCRs were checked for matches against a reference library of SARS-CoV-2-specific TCRs that had been generated using the MIRA antigen-specificity platform. Breadth was defined as the fraction of unique TCRs that were SARS-CoV-2-associated, and depth was defined as the fraction of total T cells that were SARS-CoV-2-associated. Using the MIRA data, each spike-specific TCR was mapped to the spike region that the TCR reacts to and placed in a CD4 or CD8 class. Log10-transformed breadth and depth values were compared by one-way ANOVA with Sidak's multiple comparisons tests. The source is immuneACCESS, and TCRdb retained only in-frame sequences with V and J called. Part of the clones is not carried over; for the studies checked, unresolved V genes explain less than half of this, and the remainder is unexplained. V, J and clone size derive from that table, while D and trimming were established from the DNA sequence. The sample data list about 130,000 clones, and more than 80% of these were observed just once. The leading ten clones occupy more than 4% of the sample.

About this clone: The antigen it binds to is not known. No clone much larger than this one lies a single base away; base qualities are absent.

Taken with the paper, the label for time point translates to: baseline before first vaccination. Vaccinee samples came from UK trials COV001 and COV002, including a single-blind randomized controlled phase 2/3 trial of AZD1222 (ChAdOx1 nCoV-19) in healthy adults. Trial participant PBMC samples were collected at day 0 and day 28 after the second dose for TCRbeta chain sequencing. Material: peripheral blood, obtained on day 0 of AZD1222 vaccination. The chain uses TRBV5-4 and TRBJ2-1; TRBD2 fits 7 bases in the junction. This receptor was taken from an adult in good health. The CDR3 corresponds to CASGREWDNEQFF. The bases read TGTGCCAGCGGGCGGGAGTGGGACAATGAGCAGTTCTTC.